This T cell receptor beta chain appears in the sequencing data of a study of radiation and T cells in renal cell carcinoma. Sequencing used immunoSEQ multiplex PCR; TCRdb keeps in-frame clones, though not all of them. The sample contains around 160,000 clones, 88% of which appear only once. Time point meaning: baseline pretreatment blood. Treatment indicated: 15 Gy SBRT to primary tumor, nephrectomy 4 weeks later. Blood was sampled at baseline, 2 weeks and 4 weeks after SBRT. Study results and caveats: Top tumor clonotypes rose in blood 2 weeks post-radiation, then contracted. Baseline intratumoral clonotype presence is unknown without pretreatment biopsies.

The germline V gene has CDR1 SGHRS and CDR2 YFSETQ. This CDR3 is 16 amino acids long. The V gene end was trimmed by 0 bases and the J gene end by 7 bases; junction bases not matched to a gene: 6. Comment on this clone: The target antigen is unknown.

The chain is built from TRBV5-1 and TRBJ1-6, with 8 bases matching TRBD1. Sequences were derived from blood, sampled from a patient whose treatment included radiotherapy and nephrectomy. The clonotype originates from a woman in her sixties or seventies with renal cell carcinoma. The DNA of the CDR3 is TGCGCCAGCAGCTTGGCAGGGGGCCGTAGGAATTCACCCCTCCACTTT. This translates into CASSLAGGRRNSPLHF.